A selection of T cell receptor beta chains follows, all from one sample in a study of blood T cell repertoires in COVID-19. Assay used: immunoSEQ multiplex PCR; TCRdb lists only in-frame clones, some missing. The data show 150,000 to 250,000 clones, just under 85% seen once. The specimen sequenced was peripheral blood. The receptors originated from a human donor with acute or convalescent COVID-19. The donor label of this sample is uncertain. Both conserved end residues are part of each CDR3. The D gene is left open where the match is weak.

>TRBV3-1/TRBV3-2|.|TRBJ1-6
CASSFGTTTGNSPLHF
TGTGCCAGCAGCTTCGGGACAACTACCGGTAATTCACCCCTCCACTTT
>TRBV6-5|TRBD2|TRBJ2-5
CASGTLGTTGETQYF
TGTGCCAGCGGAACCCTCGGGACTACGGGAGAGACCCAGTACTTC
>TRBV6-1|TRBD2|TRBJ2-2
CASSETGRSTGELFF
TGTGCCAGCAGTGAAACCGGGAGGTCCACCGGGGAGCTGTTTTTT
>TRBV2|.|TRBJ2-7
CASNSQGSPRNEQYF
TGTGCCAGCAATTCCCAGGGTTCCCCTAGGAACGAGCAGTACTTC
>TRBV30|TRBD1|TRBJ1-1
CAWARGRDTEAFF
TGTGCCTGGGCCAGGGGGCGGGATACTGAAGCTTTCTTT
>TRBV7-2|TRBD2|TRBJ2-5
CASSRALAGGGETQYF
TGTGCCAGCAGCCGGGCTTTAGCGGGAGGGGGAGAGACCCAGTACTTC
>TRBV5-6|.|TRBJ2-7
CASSLVEGREQYF
TGTGCCAGCAGCTTGGTGGAGGGACGGGAGCAGTACTTC
>TRBV18|.|TRBJ2-5
CASSPRTALQETQYF
TGTGCCAGCTCCCCTCGGACAGCGTTGCAAGAGACCCAGTACTTC
>TRBV5-4|TRBD2|TRBJ2-3
CASSVGGRRTDTQYF
TGTGCCAGCAGCGTCGGGGGGAGGCGCACAGATACGCAGTATTTT
>TRBV18|.|TRBJ1-4
CASSTNLQGPTNEKLFF
TGTGCCAGCTCAACAAACCTCCAGGGGCCAACTAATGAAAAACTGTTTTTT